Each of the 9 T cell receptor beta chains below was sequenced from the same sample in a study of neurological immune-mediated disorders. TCRdb reprocessed the 5' RACE reads via MiXCR and lists one record per CDR3 protein. This table has tens of thousands of distinct CDR3 sequences, around 2.5% appearing once. Sequencing was carried out using PBMCs. The receptors come from a man aged 50 to 59 with multiple sclerosis.

This clonotype was counted many times. The V and J genes are TRBV5-6 and TRBJ1-1, with 9 bases that match TRBD1. V lost 3 bases and J lost 2; bases outside the gene matches: 11. CDR3 length: 17 amino acids. Germline loops: CDR1 SGHDT, CDR2 YYEEEE. CDR3 loop: CASSSTGTGYGNTEAFF. The CDR3 nucleotides are TGTGCCAGCAGCTCGACCGGGACAGGGTACGGAAACACTGAAGCTTTCTTT.

This clonotype has ten or more counts. The CDR3 DNA reads TGTGCCAGCAGCTTTCCTGAGGTACTGAGGTTGTCAGATACGCAGTATTTT. This codes for CASSFPEVLRLSDTQYF. The rearrangement uses TRBV5-6 and TRBJ2-3; D is unresolved. V was cut by 2 bases and J by 4 bases, with 20 bases left in between. CDR1 and CDR2 (germline): SGHDT, YYEEEE. The CDR3 is 17 amino acids.

The sample holds many counts of this clonotype. V and J are TRBV7-9 and TRBJ1-5, with D maybe TRBD1 (6 bases). Trimming shortened V by 1 base and J by 6 bases, and 10 bases separated the two germline ends. Germline CDR1 is SEHNR and CDR2 is FQNEAQ (reference sequence). The CDR3 has 14 amino acids. The CDR3 reads CASSLEGGAQPQHF. The CDR3 DNA sequence: TGTGCCAGCAGCTTAGAAGGGGGGGCTCAGCCCCAGCATTTT.

This clonotype appeared many times. An end of the junction differs from the germline gene, which may be a read error. This chain joins TRBV7-7 and TRBJ2-1, with TRBD2 matching 10 bases. There are 15 residues in the CDR3. Germline values: CDR1 SSHAT, CDR2 FNYEAQ (reference sequence). CDR3 region: CASSLNSGGTNEQFF. CDR3 sequence (DNA): TGTGCTAGCAGCTTAAATAGCGGGGGGACCAATGAGCAGTTCTTC.

This clonotype was recorded many times. The J gene is TRBJ1-6, the V gene TRBV28, with a tentative D call TRBD1 (6 bases). Germline V gene data show CDR1 as MDHEN and CDR2 as SYDVKM. CDR3 length equals 14 residues. The ends were cut back, 6 bases at V and 13 bases at J, with 19 bases in the middle. The CDR3 DNA is TGTGCCAGCAGCATCTCCACCAACGGGGGCCCCCTCCACTTT. This encodes CASSISTNGGPLHF. The full variable domain, in which reference TRBV28 and TRBJ1-6 provide the parts outside the CDR3, is DVKVTQSSRYLVKRTGEKVFLECVQDMDHENMFWYRQDPGLGLRLIYFSYDVKMKEKGDIPEGYSVSREKKERFSLILESASTNQTSMYLCASSISTNGGPLHFGNGTRLTVT.

This clonotype appeared many times. This rearrangement joins TRBV5-1 to TRBJ2-3; 8 bases match TRBD2. Trimming cost V 6 bases and J 5 bases; bases outside gene matches: 8. The CDR3 is 14 residues long. Germline V CDR1 and CDR2: SGHRS, YFSETQ. The CDR3 is CASIFGGAGDTQYF. CDR3 DNA sequence: TGCGCCAGCATCTTCGGGGGGGCTGGAGATACGCAGTATTTT.

The table lists this clonotype with many counts. This rearrangement joins TRBV7-2 to TRBJ1-2; a possible D gene is TRBD1 (5 bases). Trimming took 0 bases from V and 5 from J, leaving 13 bases between them. The germline gives CDR1 SGHTA, CDR2 FQGNSA. The CDR3 length is 15 residues. The CDR3 DNA reads as TGTGCCAGCAGCTTAGCCGGCAGGGTTTTGTATGGCTACACCTTC. Its protein product is CASSLAGRVLYGYTF.

This clonotype was seen ten or more times. The chain carries TRBV12-3 or TRBV12-4 and TRBJ2-5; weak D call: TRBD2 (6 bases). The CDR3 has 15 amino acids. Trimming cost V 5 bases and J 5 bases, with 18 bases left between them. The CDR3 DNA follows: TGTGCCAGCAGTCTAGGAGGGAGTCGGCGGGAGACCCAGTACTTC. This codes for CASSLGGSRRETQYF.

This clonotype was recorded at least ten times. The chain uses TRBV4-1 and TRBJ1-1, with D possibly matching TRBD1 (5 bases). The CDR3 totals 14 residues. Germline lookup yields CDR1 MGHRA and CDR2 YSYEKL. Trimming removed 0 bases at V and 10 bases at J, with 15 bases between. The CDR3 is CASSQERAGDPAFF. The CDR3 region has the DNA TGCGCCAGCAGCCAAGAAAGGGCGGGGGATCCAGCTTTCTTT.